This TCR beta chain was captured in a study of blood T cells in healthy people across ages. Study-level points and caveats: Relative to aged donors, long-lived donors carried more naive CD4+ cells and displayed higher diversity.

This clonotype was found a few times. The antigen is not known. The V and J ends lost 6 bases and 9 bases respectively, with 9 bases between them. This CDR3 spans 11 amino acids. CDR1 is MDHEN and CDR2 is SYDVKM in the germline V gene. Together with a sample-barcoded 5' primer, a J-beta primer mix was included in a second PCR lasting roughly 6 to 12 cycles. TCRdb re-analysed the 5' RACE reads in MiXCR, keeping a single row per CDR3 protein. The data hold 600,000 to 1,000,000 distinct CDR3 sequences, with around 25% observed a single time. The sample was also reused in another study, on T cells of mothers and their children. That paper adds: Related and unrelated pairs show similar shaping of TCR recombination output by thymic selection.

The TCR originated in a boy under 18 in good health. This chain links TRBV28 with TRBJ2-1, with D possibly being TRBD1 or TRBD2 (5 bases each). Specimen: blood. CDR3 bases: TGTGCCAGCAGGCTTGGGGGTGAGCAGTTCTTC. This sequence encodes CASRLGGEQFF.